Listed here are 4 T cell receptor beta chains from one sample, sequenced in a study of T cell responses to AZD1222 COVID-19 vaccine (dated by TCRdb to 2020 to 2023). The library was built by means of the immunoSEQ multiplex PCR assay. The table comes from immuneACCESS by way of TCRdb, which keeps in-frame sequences with V and J called. Part of the clones is missing from these tables; in studies checked, under half for an unresolved V gene and the rest for unknown reasons. The sample has about 110,000 clones on record, about 88% of them singletons. Of the sample, around 1.7% falls within the top ten clones. This specimen's time point label, per the study, means: baseline before first vaccination. The source material was peripheral blood, sampled on day 0 of AZD1222 vaccination. Every receptor here comes from an adult in good health.

V is TRBV6-4 and J is TRBJ2-2; TRBD2 matches at 7 bases. The CDR3 spans 19 residues. CDR1 and CDR2 from the germline V gene are MRHNA and SNTAGT. V lost 0 bases to trimming and J lost 6 bases; unmatched junction nucleotides: 16. The CDR3 DNA sequence: TGTGCCAGCAGTGACTCTGCATATTCAAGCGGGAAGGGCTCCGGGGAGCTGTTTTTT. This sequence encodes CASSDSAYSSGKGSGELFF.

This clone was counted once. The rearrangement links TRBV5-6 to TRBJ1-6, with TRBD1 matching over 8 bases. The CDR3 runs to 16 residues. Germline loops: CDR1 SGHDT, CDR2 YYEEEE. Losses at the gene ends were 4 bases for V and 7 bases for J; bases not matched to a gene: 10. This CDR3 reads CASSPRRTGWNSPLHF. CDR3 sequence (DNA): TGTGCCAGCAGCCCGCGCCGGACAGGGTGGAATTCACCCCTCCACTTT.

This clone has only a few counts. CDR3: CASSPPDSYGYTF. The CDR3 DNA sequence: TGTGCCAGCAGCCCTCCGGACAGCTATGGCTACACCTTC. The V gene is TRBV11-2, the J gene TRBJ1-2; the D gene is possibly TRBD1 (6 bases). The V gene's germline CDR1 is SGHAT and CDR2 FQNNGV. This CDR3 is 13 amino acids long. The germline V and J ends were trimmed by 5 bases and 4 bases, with 11 bases remaining between them.

The chain joins TRBV5-4 to TRBJ2-1; weak D call: TRBD1 (6 bases). The CDR3 extends over 15 amino acids. The V and J ends lost 1 base and 3 bases respectively, with 11 bases between them. Germline-derived CDR1 and CDR2 are SGHNT and YYREEE (reference sequence). For the CDR3, the DNA is TGTGCCAGCAGCTTGAGGACAGCGGACTACAATGAGCAGTTCTTC. It codes for CASSLRTADYNEQFF.